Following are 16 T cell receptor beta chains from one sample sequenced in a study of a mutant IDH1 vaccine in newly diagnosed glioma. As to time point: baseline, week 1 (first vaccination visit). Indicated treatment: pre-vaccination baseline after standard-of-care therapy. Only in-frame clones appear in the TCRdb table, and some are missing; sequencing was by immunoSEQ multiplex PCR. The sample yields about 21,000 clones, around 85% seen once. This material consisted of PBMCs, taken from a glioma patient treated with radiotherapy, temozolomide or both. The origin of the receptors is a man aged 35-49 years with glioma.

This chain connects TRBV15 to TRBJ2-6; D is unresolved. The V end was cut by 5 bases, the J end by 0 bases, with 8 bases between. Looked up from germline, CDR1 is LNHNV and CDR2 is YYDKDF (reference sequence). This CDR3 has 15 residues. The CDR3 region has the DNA TGTGCCACCAGCCCCAGACTCTCTGGGGCCAACGTCCTGACTTTC. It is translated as CATSPRLSGANVLTF. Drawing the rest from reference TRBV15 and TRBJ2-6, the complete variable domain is DAMVIQNPRYQVTQFGKPVTLSCSQTLNHNVMYWYQQKSSQAPKLLFHYYDKDFNNEADTPDNFQSRRPNTSFCFLDIRSPGLGDTAMYLCATSPRLSGANVLTFGAGSRLTVL.

CDR3 amino acids: CASSPGGGRNQPQHF. The CDR3 coding sequence is TGCGCCAGCAGCCCTGGGGGGGGGAGGAATCAGCCCCAGCATTTT. This chain connects TRBV5-1 to TRBJ1-5, with a weak D call TRBD1 (5 bases). Trimming took off 4 bases at V and 4 bases at J, with 15 bases between the two ends. The CDR3 is 15 residues long. Germline V gives CDR1 SGHRS, CDR2 YFSETQ.

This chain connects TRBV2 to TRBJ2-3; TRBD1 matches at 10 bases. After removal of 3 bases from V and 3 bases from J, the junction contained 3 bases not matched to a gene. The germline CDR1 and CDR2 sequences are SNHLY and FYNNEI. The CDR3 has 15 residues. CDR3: CASSDRQGATDTQYF. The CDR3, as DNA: TGTGCCAGCAGTGACAGACAGGGGGCAACAGATACGCAGTATTTT.

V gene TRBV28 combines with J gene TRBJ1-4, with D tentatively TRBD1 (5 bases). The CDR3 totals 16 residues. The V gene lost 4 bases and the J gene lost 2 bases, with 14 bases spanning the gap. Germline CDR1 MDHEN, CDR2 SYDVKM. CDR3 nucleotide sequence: TGTGCCAGCAGTTCACTCGGGGGAGAGACTAATGAAAAACTGTTTTTT. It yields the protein CASSSLGGETNEKLFF.

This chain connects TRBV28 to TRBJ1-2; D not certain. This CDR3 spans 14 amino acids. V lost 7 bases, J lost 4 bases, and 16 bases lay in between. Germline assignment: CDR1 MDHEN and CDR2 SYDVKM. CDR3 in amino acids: CASTFTRRGYGYTF. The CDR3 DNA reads TGTGCCAGCACTTTCACAAGGCGGGGCTATGGCTACACCTTC.

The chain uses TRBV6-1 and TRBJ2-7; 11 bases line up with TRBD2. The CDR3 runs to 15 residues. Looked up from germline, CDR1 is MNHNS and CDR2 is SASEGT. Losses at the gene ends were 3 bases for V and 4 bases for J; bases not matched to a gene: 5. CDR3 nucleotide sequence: TGTGCCAGCAGTGAGGCGCTAGCGGGGGGATACGAGCAGTACGTC. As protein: CASSEALAGGYEQYV.

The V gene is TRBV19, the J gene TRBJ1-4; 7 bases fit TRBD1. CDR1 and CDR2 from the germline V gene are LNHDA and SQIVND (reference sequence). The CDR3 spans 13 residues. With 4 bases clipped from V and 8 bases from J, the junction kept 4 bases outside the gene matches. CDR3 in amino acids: CASSRGTEEKLFF. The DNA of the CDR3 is TGTGCCAGTAGTAGGGGGACAGAGGAAAAACTGTTTTTT.

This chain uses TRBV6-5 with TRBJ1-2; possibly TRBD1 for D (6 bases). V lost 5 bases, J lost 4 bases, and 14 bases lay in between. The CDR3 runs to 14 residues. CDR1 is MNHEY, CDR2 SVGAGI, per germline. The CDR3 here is CASSVTGDRYGYTF. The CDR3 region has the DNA TGTGCCAGCAGTGTGACAGGAGACCGCTATGGCTACACCTTC.

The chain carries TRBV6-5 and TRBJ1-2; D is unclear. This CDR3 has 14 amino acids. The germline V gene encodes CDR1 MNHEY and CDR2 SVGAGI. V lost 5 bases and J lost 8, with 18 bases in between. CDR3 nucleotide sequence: TGTGCCAGCAGTACCAGCCAGCTGCTGCGCGGCTACACCTTC. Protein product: CASSTSQLLRGYTF.

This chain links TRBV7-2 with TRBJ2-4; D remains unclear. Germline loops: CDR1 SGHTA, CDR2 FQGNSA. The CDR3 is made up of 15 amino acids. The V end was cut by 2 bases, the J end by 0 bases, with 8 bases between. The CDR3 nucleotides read TGTGCCAGCAGCTTAAACTGGGCAGCCAAAAACATTCAGTACTTC. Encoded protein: CASSLNWAAKNIQYF.

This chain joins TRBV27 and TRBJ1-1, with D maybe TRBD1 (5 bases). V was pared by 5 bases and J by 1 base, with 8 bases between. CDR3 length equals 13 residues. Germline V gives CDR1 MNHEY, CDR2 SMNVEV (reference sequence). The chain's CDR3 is CASSPGANTEAFF. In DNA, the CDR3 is TGTGCCAGCAGTCCCGGGGCGAACACTGAAGCTTTCTTT.

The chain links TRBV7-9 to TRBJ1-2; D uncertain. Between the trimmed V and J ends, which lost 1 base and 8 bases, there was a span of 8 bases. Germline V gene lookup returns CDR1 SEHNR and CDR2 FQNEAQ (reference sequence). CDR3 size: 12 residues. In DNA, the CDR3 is TGTGCCAGCAGCTTAGTGGGTTTCGGCTACACCTTC. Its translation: CASSLVGFGYTF.

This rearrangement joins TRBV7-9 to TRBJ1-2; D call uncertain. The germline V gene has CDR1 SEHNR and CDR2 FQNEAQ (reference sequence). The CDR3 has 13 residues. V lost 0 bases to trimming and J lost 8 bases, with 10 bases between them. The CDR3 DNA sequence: TGTGCCAGCAGCTTAGCGACCGGGAGCGGCTACACCTTC. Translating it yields CASSLATGSGYTF.

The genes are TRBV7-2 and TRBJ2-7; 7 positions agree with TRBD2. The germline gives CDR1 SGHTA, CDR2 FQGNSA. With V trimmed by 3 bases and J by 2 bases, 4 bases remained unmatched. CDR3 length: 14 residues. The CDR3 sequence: CASSLASGTYEQYF. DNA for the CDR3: TGTGCCAGCAGCTTGGCTAGCGGAACCTACGAGCAGTACTTC.

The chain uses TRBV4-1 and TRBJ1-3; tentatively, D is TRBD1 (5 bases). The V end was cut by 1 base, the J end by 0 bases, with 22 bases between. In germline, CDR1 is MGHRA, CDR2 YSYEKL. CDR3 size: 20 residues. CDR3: CASSQGYGTVLGSSGNTIYF. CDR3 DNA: TGCGCCAGCAGCCAAGGCTATGGGACCGTTCTGGGGAGCTCTGGAAACACCATATATTTT.

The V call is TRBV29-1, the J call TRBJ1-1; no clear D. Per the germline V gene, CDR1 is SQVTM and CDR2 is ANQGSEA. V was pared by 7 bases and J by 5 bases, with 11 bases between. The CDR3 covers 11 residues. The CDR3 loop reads CSGRRGTEAFF. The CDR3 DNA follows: TGCAGCGGGAGGAGAGGAACTGAAGCTTTCTTT.